This T cell receptor (beta chain) was documented in a study of blood T cells in healthy people across ages. About the research overall: Capturing about one barcoded beta molecule per two T cells was achieved by template switching.

Between the trimmed V and J ends, which lost 5 bases and 4 bases, there was a span of 17 bases. This CDR3 comprises 15 residues. Study observations and caveats: One million T cells yielded diversity estimates that were considered underestimates.

The use of a sample-barcoded 5' primer and a J-beta primer mix characterized a second PCR of roughly 7 to 11 cycles. One entry per CDR3 protein, called by TCRdb with MiXCR from the 5' RACE reads. This table holds 1.8 million or so distinct CDR3 sequences, roughly two fifths found once. As concerns this clonotype: What it binds is not known.

V usage is TRBV12-3 or TRBV12-4 and J usage is TRBJ1-2, with D tentatively TRBD1 (6 bases). The TCR sequence derives from a human donor in good health. Sequencing was done on a sample of blood. The CDR3 loop reads CASSRRQADFYGYTF. DNA of the CDR3: TGTGCCAGCAGTCGTCGACAGGCAGATTTCTATGGCTACACCTTC.